This T cell receptor (beta chain) was profiled in a study of T cells in Graves' hyperthyroidism and ophthalmopathy. The CDR3 consists of 15 residues. CDR1 MNHNS and CDR2 SASEGT come from the germline V gene. The trim removed 6 bases at V and 7 bases at J, leaving 12 bases unmatched. Uncontrolled infections, other autoimmune diseases, pregnancy or lactation led to exclusion of patients. PBMCs were derived from under 13 ml fresh peripheral blood. What was amplified from RNA transcripts were TCR beta CDR3 regions. HTBI primers drove first-round RT-PCR of the TCR CDR3. From the multiplex PCR reads, TCRdb called clonotypes with MiXCR, one entry per CDR3 protein. This table has about 350,000 distinct CDR3 sequences, around 13% appearing once.

This TCR was sampled from a woman aged 25 to 39 with Graves' hyperthyroidism. Sample: blood. This chain links TRBV6-1 with TRBJ1-5; 7 bases are a match to TRBD1. The chain's CDR3 is CASSLIQGQGQPQHF. CDR3 bases: TGTGCCAGCAGCCTAATACAGGGGCAGGGACAGCCCCAGCATTTT.